This T cell receptor beta chain originates from a study of graft-versus-host responses after intestinal transplantation. Looking at the study overall: Each of the recipients got a multivisceral, liver-intestinal, or isolated intestinal transplant. Tacrolimus plus steroids were given to all recipients for approximately three years, preceded by anti-thymocyte globulin induction. General study results and limits: Graft-donor T cell macrochimerism coincided with high graft-versus-host to host-versus-graft clonal ratios in allografts. GvH clones turned up in recipient marrow; some had shown up first in ileum or blood.

The ends lost 2 bases at V and 4 bases at J; junction bases unmatched: 7. CDR1 and CDR2 (germline): SGDLS, YYNGEE. This CDR3 is 15 amino acids long. As regards this clone: The antigen remains undetermined.

Repertoires were generated with immunoSEQ multiplex PCR, while TCRdb's copy carries only in-frame clones and drops some. The sample consists of roughly 90,000 clones, approximately 90% of them appearing once. The rearrangement links TRBV9 to TRBJ2-3, with TRBD1 matching 7 bases. Sequenced here: unstimulated CD4+ T cells sorted from spleen or lymph node cells, sampled before transplant. The origin of this receptor is a human donor who was the organ donor for an intestinal transplant. CDR3 in amino acids: CASSVTGDVPDTQYF. The CDR3 nucleotides are TGTGCCAGCAGCGTTACAGGGGATGTCCCAGATACGCAGTATTTT. Combining the CDR3 with reference TRBV9 and TRBJ2-3 gives the whole variable domain DSGVTQTPKHLITATGQRVTLRCSPRSGDLSVYWYQQSLDQGLQFLIQYYNGEERAKGNILERFSAQQFPDLHSELNLSSLELGDSALYFCASSVTGDVPDTQYFGPGTRLTVL.